This entry lists 22 T cell receptor beta chains sequenced from one sample in a study of T cells in Graves' hyperthyroidism and ophthalmopathy. Authors of the study amplified TCR beta CDR3 regions from RNA transcripts. Primed by the HTBI set, a first-round RT-PCR was run on the TCR CDR3. In TCRdb, the multiplex PCR reads were re-called with MiXCR into one record per CDR3 protein. The sample contains about 380,000 distinct CDR3 sequences, approximately 17% of which appear only once. The sequenced sample was blood. These receptors came from a young man with Graves' ophthalmopathy.

Many counts were recorded for this clonotype. This rearrangement joins TRBV6-1 to TRBJ1-2; D unclear. The V end was cut by 2 bases, the J end by 4 bases, with 8 bases between. In germline, CDR1 is MNHNS, CDR2 SASEGT. The CDR3 totals 13 residues. The CDR3 coding sequence is TGTGCCAGCAGTGAACAGATCCTCTATGGCTACACCTTC. Translation gives CASSEQILYGYTF.

This clonotype was picked up one time. The rearrangement joins TRBV7-3 to TRBJ2-1; D may be TRBD1 or TRBD2 (6 bases each). V dropped 4 bases and J dropped 7 bases, with 23 bases sitting between them. This CDR3 region has 17 residues. Germline V CDR1 and CDR2: SGHTA, FQGTGA. The CDR3 loop reads CASSSEGGLSDWNEQFF. The CDR3 nucleotides read TGTGCCAGCAGCTCAGAAGGGGGGCTTAGTGATTGGAATGAGCAGTTCTTC.

This clonotype occurred a few times. This sequence joins TRBV5-1 and TRBJ2-2; D may be TRBD2 (6 bases). This CDR3 contains 15 residues. Germline CDR1 SGHRS, CDR2 YFSETQ. Trimming cost V 6 bases and J 6 bases, with 18 bases left between them. The CDR3 loop is CASTRNFGEAGELFF. The CDR3, as DNA: TGCGCCAGCACCCGGAATTTCGGGGAGGCCGGGGAGCTGTTTTTT.

This clonotype appeared once. The rearrangement joins TRBV2 to TRBJ1-1, with a weak D call TRBD1 (5 bases). CDR1 is SNHLY, CDR2 FYNNEI, per germline. The CDR3 totals 13 residues. V shed 7 bases and J shed 1 base, with 10 bases lying between them. The CDR3 is CASTGGGNTEAFF. The CDR3 DNA reads as TGTGCCAGCACCGGGGGGGGGAACACTGAAGCTTTCTTT.

This clonotype was counted at least ten times. V is TRBV10-3 and J is TRBJ2-1, with D perhaps matching TRBD2 (6 bases). The V gene lost 3 bases and the J gene lost 8 bases, with 20 bases spanning the gap. This CDR3 is built from 16 residues. Germline V gives CDR1 ENHRY, CDR2 SYGVKD. CDR3 DNA: TGTGCCATCAGTGAAGAGGGAGGCCCCTACACGGATGAGCAGTTCTTC. Protein: CAISEEGGPYTDEQFF.

The rearrangement uses TRBV10-3 and TRBJ1-2; maybe TRBD1 (5 bases). In germline, CDR1 is ENHRY, CDR2 SYGVKD. The CDR3 extends over 14 amino acids. The germline V and J ends were trimmed by 6 bases and 5 bases, with 16 bases remaining between them. CDR3 coding DNA: TGTGCCATCAGGCGGGAGGGGCAGGATTATGGCTACACCTTC. Translation gives CAIRREGQDYGYTF.

This clonotype was observed a few times. The chain employs TRBV18 and TRBJ2-5, with D unclear. Germline V gene lookup returns CDR1 KGHSH and CDR2 LQKENI. Between the trimmed V and J ends, which lost 3 bases and 10 bases, there was a span of 15 bases. CDR3 length: 13 amino acids. CDR3: CASSPSRTSDQYF. DNA for the CDR3: TGTGCCAGCTCACCCTCGCGGACGTCCGACCAGTACTTC.

This clonotype was found many times. The chain uses TRBV3-1 and TRBJ2-5, with unresolved D. Germline V gene data show CDR1 as LGHDT and CDR2 as YNNKEL (reference sequence). The CDR3 sequence is 18 residues long. Trimming shortened V by 0 bases and J by 2 bases, and 19 bases separated the two germline ends. The CDR3 DNA reads TGTGCCAGCAGCCAAGACCCCCCCCAAGCGCGGCTACAAGAGACCCAGTACTTC. Protein product: CASSQDPPQARLQETQYF.

This clonotype has only one observation. This sequence joins TRBV11-3 and TRBJ1-1, with D perhaps matching TRBD1 (5 bases). Germline V CDR1 and CDR2: SGHNT, YENEEA. Trimming took 5 bases from V and 5 from J, leaving 21 bases between them. This CDR3 has 16 amino acids. The CDR3, as DNA: TGTGCCAGCAGCCCCGGGACTAGCGGGGGGGGGACTGAAGCTTTCTTT. Translation gives CASSPGTSGGGTEAFF. Combining the CDR3 with reference TRBV11-3 and TRBJ1-1 gives the whole variable domain EAGVVQSPRYKIIEKKQPVAFWCNPISGHNTLYWYLQNLGQGPELLIRYENEEAVDDSQLPKDRFSAERLKGVDSTLKIQPAELGDSAVYLCASSPGTSGGGTEAFFGQGTRLTVV.

This clonotype was seen more than once but under ten times. V is TRBV27 and J is TRBJ2-2, with a tentative D call TRBD1 (6 bases). Trimming stripped 6 bases from V and 7 bases from J, with 12 bases between. CDR1 and CDR2 from the germline V gene are MNHEY and SMNVEV (reference sequence). This CDR3 is 13 amino acids long. CDR3 sequence (DNA): TGTGCCAGCAGGATACAGGGCGACGGGGAGCTGTTTTTT. Translating gives CASRIQGDGELFF.

This clonotype showed up many times. This chain uses TRBV13 with TRBJ1-1; D perhaps matches TRBD1 (5 bases). The CDR3 contains 16 residues. Germline loops: CDR1 PRHDT, CDR2 FYEKMQ (reference sequence). V was pared by 3 bases and J by 3 bases, with 17 bases between. The CDR3 loop reads CASSFHLGGGDTEAFF. CDR3 coding DNA: TGTGCCAGCAGCTTTCATCTTGGGGGAGGGGACACTGAAGCTTTCTTT.

There are many counts of this clonotype. The V and J genes are TRBV5-1 and TRBJ2-7; TRBD1 agrees at 9 bases. Trimming removed 6 bases from V and 6 bases from J; junction bases left unmatched: 4. CDR1 and CDR2 from the germline V gene are SGHRS and YFSETQ. The CDR3 contains 12 residues. The CDR3 nucleotides are TGCGCCAGCACCCGGGACAGGGTCGAGCAGTACTTC. The encoded protein is CASTRDRVEQYF.

This clonotype was seen many times. The chain recombines TRBV20-1 with TRBJ2-7; D may correspond to TRBD1 or TRBD2 (6 bases each). Germline V gives CDR1 DFQATT, CDR2 SNEGSKA (reference sequence). V was clipped by 2 bases and J by 6 bases, with 20 bases between them. The CDR3 runs to 15 residues. The CDR3 region has the DNA TGCAGTGCTAGATTCGGGGGCCAAAGACTTGGCGAGCAGTACTTC. Encoded protein: CSARFGGQRLGEQYF.

The J gene is TRBJ2-4, the V gene TRBV11-2; perhaps TRBD1 as D (6 bases). The CDR3 runs to 16 residues. V shed 5 bases and J shed 4 bases, with 18 bases lying between them. Germline V lookup: CDR1 SGHAT, CDR2 FQNNGV. CDR3 in amino acids: CASSPTGGGLKNIQYF. The CDR3 DNA is TGTGCCAGCAGCCCCACGGGTGGGGGCCTTAAAAACATTCAGTACTTC. Full variable domain (outside the CDR3, taken from reference TRBV11-2 and TRBJ2-4): EAGVAQSPRYKIIEKRQSVAFWCNPISGHATLYWYQQILGQGPKLLIQFQNNGVVDDSQLPKDRFSAERLKGVDSTLKIQPAKLEDSAVYLCASSPTGGGLKNIQYFGAGTRLSVL.

This clonotype turned up a few times. V and J are TRBV15 and TRBJ2-7; D gene unclear. The CDR3 runs 13 residues. The ends were cut back, 0 bases at V and 2 bases at J, with 5 bases in the middle. CDR1 is LNHNV and CDR2 is YYDKDF in the germline V gene (reference sequence). Here the CDR3 DNA reads TGTGCCACCAGCAGAGACTCTCCCTACGAGCAGTACTTC. Translated: CATSRDSPYEQYF.

This clonotype was seen repeatedly, ten times or more. The gene calls are TRBV11-2 and TRBJ1-4; weak D call: TRBD1 (5 bases). This CDR3 is 15 amino acids long. Per the germline V gene, CDR1 is SGHAT and CDR2 is FQNNGV. V shed 6 bases and J shed 5 bases, with 16 bases lying between them. CDR3 in amino acids: CASSFSRGRNEKLFF. The CDR3 bases are TGTGCCAGCAGTTTTAGCCGGGGCCGCAATGAAAAACTGTTTTTT.

In DNA, the CDR3 is TGTGCCAGCAGTTTTAGCGGGGCAAGCCAAGAGACCCAGTACTTC. Translated: CASSFSGASQETQYF. V gene TRBV13 combines with J gene TRBJ2-5, with 8 bases fitting TRBD2. CDR3 length: 15 amino acids. Unmatched junction bases numbered 7, after V lost 6 bases and J lost 1 base. Germline loops: CDR1 PRHDT, CDR2 FYEKMQ (reference sequence).

This clonotype was found a few times. The chain uses TRBV19 and TRBJ1-2; the D is unclear. V was clipped by 1 base and J by 2 bases, with 5 bases between them. CDR1 and CDR2 from the germline V gene are LNHDA and SQIVND (reference sequence). The CDR3 spans 13 residues. CDR3 residues: CASSIVGNYGYTF. The CDR3 DNA sequence: TGTGCCAGTAGTATAGTCGGGAACTATGGCTACACCTTC.

This clonotype was detected many times. The chain joins TRBV6-1 to TRBJ2-7; D could derive from TRBD1 or TRBD2 (5 bases each). The CDR3 runs to 13 residues. Germline lookup yields CDR1 MNHNS and CDR2 SASEGT. The ends were cut back, 6 bases at V and 7 bases at J, with 16 bases in the middle. The DNA for the CDR3 is TGTGCCAGCAGCACCCGGGGCAGAGGGGAGCAGTACTTC. Amino acid sequence: CASSTRGRGEQYF.

This clonotype was counted at least ten times. The gene calls are TRBV20-1 and TRBJ2-7; D gene ambiguous. Germline V gene sequence: CDR1 DFQATT, CDR2 SNEGSKA (reference sequence). Between the trimmed V and J ends, which lost 3 bases and 0 bases, there was a span of 9 bases. The length of the CDR3 is 13 residues. DNA for the CDR3: TGCAGTGCTAGTAGGCAGAGCTCCTACGAGCAGTACTTC. Its translation is CSASRQSSYEQYF.

J is TRBJ2-2 and V is TRBV20-1; 14 bases map to TRBD2. The length of the CDR3 is 16 residues. Trimming took 1 base from V and 8 from J; bases not matched to a gene: 6. Germline V lookup: CDR1 DFQATT, CDR2 SNEGSKA (reference sequence). CDR3 residues: CSARGGLAGGVGELFF. The CDR3 DNA is TGCAGTGCTAGAGGCGGACTAGCGGGGGGCGTTGGGGAGCTGTTTTTT.

This clonotype is labeled as medium-sized (0.01 to 0.1%). The chain carries TRBV12-3 or TRBV12-4 and TRBJ2-5, with D possibly being TRBD2 (6 bases). V was trimmed by 6 bases and J by 7 bases, leaving 15 bases between them. The CDR3 contains 13 residues. This chain's CDR3 is CASSPGAGGTQYF. CDR3 DNA sequence: TGTGCCAGCAGCCCCGGGGCCGGGGGGACCCAGTACTTC.